This T cell receptor beta chain was obtained from a study of molecular identifiers for immune sequencing clone quantification. The V gene lost 3 bases and the J gene lost 0 bases, with 6 bases spanning the gap. This CDR3 comprises 15 residues. Study outcomes and limitations: A single cell's spiked Jurkat TCR RNA was reportedly detectable among about a million naive cells.

About this clonotype: The antigen is undetermined. A read error is likely, as this CDR3 ends without the conserved phenylalanine or tryptophan.

Previously reported methods and listed TCR primers produced the bulk TCR libraries. TCRdb redid the calling of the PCR reads with MiXCR, one entry per CDR3 protein. The data hold 75,000 to 100,000 distinct CDR3 sequences, with 15% to 20% observed a single time. Sample: naive CD8+ T cells from blood, with Jurkat cell RNA spiked in. Subset: FACS-sorted CD8+CD4-CCR7+CD45RA+ naive T cells. This sequence joins TRBV12-3 or TRBV12-4 and TRBJ1-6; D is undetermined. This clonotype was obtained from a human donor in good health. Some libraries in this study had Jurkat cell RNA spiked in. CDR3 nucleotides: TGTGCCAGCAGTTTTCAGAGCTCCTATAATTCACCCCTCCACTCT. Its protein product is CASSFQSSYNSPLHS.